This T cell receptor beta chain comes out of a study of CD8+ T cells in alopecia areata. Study-wide background: It was oral tofacitinib, at 5 to 10 mg twice daily, that treated patients received.

RNA was extracted and reverse transcribed into cDNA as the sequencing template. TCRdb's copy holds only in-frame clones and misses some; the assay was immunoSEQ multiplex PCR. The sample records 150,000 to 200,000 clones, approximately 56% being singletons. Notes on the study in general: Affected scalp, especially in alopecia totalis/universalis, had a higher clonality than normal scalp did. Tissue-resident alphabeta T cells belonging to normal skin likewise get sequenced within scalp specimens.

About this clone itself: Its antigen is as yet unknown.

Alopecia areata patients gave lesional scalp punch biopsies and peripheral blood samples. The TCR comes from a human donor with alopecia areata. Sequenced here: CD4+ T cells sorted from blood, sampled at week 0.

The CDR3 nucleotides are TGTGCCAGCAGTGCGGGGACAAGGCCAAACTATGGCTACACCTTC. Protein: CASSAGTRPNYGYTF. The J gene is TRBJ1-2, the V gene TRBV25-1; a weak D match, TRBD1 (6 bases). The V end lost 4 bases, the J end lost 2 bases, and 14 bases lay between the germline ends. There are 15 residues in the CDR3. CDR1 and CDR2 from the germline V gene are MGHDK and SYGVNS.